This T cell receptor (beta chain) was observed in a study of blood T cell repertoires in COVID-19. Overall study context: Acute and convalescent COVID-19 samples came from the United States, Italy and Spain. T cells, B-cell-depleted T cells, or PBMCs provided the cDNA or gDNA that served as material.

This clone was found once. CDR1 and CDR2 from the germline V gene are LGHDT and YNNKEL (reference sequence). The CDR3 has 15 residues. V was clipped by 1 base and J by 0 bases, with 10 bases between them. Repertoires were generated with immunoSEQ multiplex PCR, while TCRdb's copy carries only in-frame clones and drops some. The data contain more than 200,000 clones, over 75% of them singletons. The clonotype comes from a woman in her thirties or forties with acute COVID-19. Sequencing was carried out using PBMCs or T cells enriched from blood (not recorded which). J is TRBJ2-7 and V is TRBV3-1 (or the pseudogene TRBV3-2); D is undetermined. CDR3 bases: TGTGCCAGCAGCCAAGGAAACCGAGGCTCCTACGAGCAGTACTTC. As protein: CASSQGNRGSYEQYF.